The 6 T cell receptor beta chains below come from one sample, sequenced in a study of CD8+ T cells in alopecia areata. Treatment specified: oral pan-JAK inhibitor, 5-10 mg twice daily. Following extraction, RNA underwent reverse transcription to cDNA, which served as the sequencing template. Assay used: immunoSEQ multiplex PCR; TCRdb lists only in-frame clones, some missing. Of roughly 190,000 clones listed, more than 55% are singletons. Sequenced here: CD4+ T cells sorted from blood, sampled between weeks 47 and 50, from a patient treated with tofacitinib. The receptor set was obtained from a human donor with alopecia areata.

The chain combines TRBV7-9 with TRBJ2-3, with D possibly matching TRBD2 (6 bases). V gave up 7 bases and J gave up 0 bases, with 17 bases separating them. The CDR3 length is 16 residues. Germline V gene lookup returns CDR1 SEHNR and CDR2 FQNEAQ (reference sequence). The CDR3 nucleotides are TGTGCCAGCACCTCTAGCGCGGGCCTGAGCACAGATACGCAGTATTTT. It is translated as CASTSSAGLSTDTQYF.

The chain joins TRBV30 to TRBJ1-2; D gene ambiguous. This CDR3 contains 11 residues. CDR1 is GTSNPN, CDR2 SVGIG, per germline (reference sequence). Deletions cut 2 bases from V and 14 bases from J, with 15 bases between. DNA for the CDR3: TGTGCCTGGAGTACCGGGAACCCCTTGACCTTC. It translates to CAWSTGNPLTF.

This chain uses TRBV15 with TRBJ2-6; D remains ambiguous. Trimming took 1 base from V and 8 from J, leaving 6 bases between them. This CDR3 region has 13 residues. The V gene's germline CDR1 is LNHNV and CDR2 YYDKDF (reference sequence). The CDR3 region is CATSRAETNVLTF. In DNA form, the CDR3 reads TGTGCCACCAGCAGAGCGGAGACCAACGTCCTGACTTTC.

The chain links TRBV25-1 to TRBJ2-5; D might be TRBD2 (5 bases). This CDR3 is built from 16 residues. Trimming took off 5 bases at V and 4 bases at J, with 20 bases between the two ends. Germline lookup yields CDR1 MGHDK and CDR2 SYGVNS. The CDR3 is CASSILGGTDGETQYF. CDR3 DNA: TGTGCCAGCAGTATACTTGGAGGAACCGATGGAGAGACCCAGTACTTC.

For this clone: Other DNA sequences of this sample code for an identical CDR3. The V and J genes are TRBV2 and TRBJ2-2; D remains ambiguous. Between the trimmed V and J ends, which lost 3 bases and 7 bases, there was a span of 3 bases. This CDR3 has 11 residues. CDR1 is SNHLY and CDR2 is FYNNEI in the germline V gene. In DNA form, the CDR3 reads TGTGCCAGCAGTGATAGCGGGGAGCTGTTTTTT. It yields the protein CASSDSGELFF.

This clone occurred once. The J gene is TRBJ2-7, the V gene TRBV2; no clear D gene. Germline V gives CDR1 SNHLY, CDR2 FYNNEI. With 8 bases removed from V and 2 bases from J, the gap between germline ends came to 13 bases. CDR3 length: 13 residues. The chain's CDR3 is CASAQNSPYEQYF. The CDR3 coding sequence is TGTGCCAGCGCTCAGAATAGCCCCTACGAGCAGTACTTC.